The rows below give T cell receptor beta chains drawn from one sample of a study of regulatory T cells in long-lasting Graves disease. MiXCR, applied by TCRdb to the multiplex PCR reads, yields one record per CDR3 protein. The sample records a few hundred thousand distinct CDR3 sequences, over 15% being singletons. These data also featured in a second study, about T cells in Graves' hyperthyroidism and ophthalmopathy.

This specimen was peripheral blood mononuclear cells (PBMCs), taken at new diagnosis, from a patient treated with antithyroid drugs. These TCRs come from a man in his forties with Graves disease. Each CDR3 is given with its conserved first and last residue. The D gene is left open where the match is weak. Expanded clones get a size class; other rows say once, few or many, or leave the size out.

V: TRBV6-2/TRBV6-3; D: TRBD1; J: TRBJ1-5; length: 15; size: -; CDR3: CASSPGQGWNQPQHF; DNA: TGTGCCAGCAGCCCCGGACAGGGCTGGAATCAGCCCCAGCATTTT
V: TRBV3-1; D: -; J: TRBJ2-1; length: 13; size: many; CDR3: CASSQQGVNEQFF; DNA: TGTGCCAGCAGCCAACAGGGTGTCAATGAGCAGTTCTTC
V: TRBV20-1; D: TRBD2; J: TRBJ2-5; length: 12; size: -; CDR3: CSAKRGQETQYF; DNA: TGCAGTGCAAAGCGGGGACAAGAGACCCAGTACTTC
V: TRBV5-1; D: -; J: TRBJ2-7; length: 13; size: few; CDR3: CASSMGEMNEQYF; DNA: TGCGCCAGCAGTATGGGGGAGATGAACGAGCAGTACTTC
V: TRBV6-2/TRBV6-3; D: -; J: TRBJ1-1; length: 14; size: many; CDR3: CASGSYRMNTEAFF; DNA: TGTGCCAGCGGATCCTATCGCATGAACACTGAAGCTTTCTTT
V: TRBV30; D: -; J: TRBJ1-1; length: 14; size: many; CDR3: CAWSATGRGTEAFF; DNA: TGTGCCTGGAGTGCAACAGGGAGGGGGACTGAAGCTTTCTTT
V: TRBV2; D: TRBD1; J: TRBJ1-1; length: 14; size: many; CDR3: CASSRTGGTPRAFF; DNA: TGTGCCAGCAGCCGGACAGGGGGTACCCCTCGAGCTTTCTTT
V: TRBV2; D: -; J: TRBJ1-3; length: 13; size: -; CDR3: CASSENAGNTIYF; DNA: TGTGCCAGCAGTGAGAACGCTGGAAACACCATATATTTT
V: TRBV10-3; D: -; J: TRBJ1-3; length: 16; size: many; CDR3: CAISESPGQTGNTIYF; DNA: TGTGCCATCAGTGAGTCCCCAGGGCAGACTGGAAACACCATATATTTT
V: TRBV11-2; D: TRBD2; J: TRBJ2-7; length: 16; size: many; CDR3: CASNNQAGGASYEQYF; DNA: TGTGCCAGCAACAATCAAGCGGGGGGTGCGTCCTACGAGCAGTACTTC
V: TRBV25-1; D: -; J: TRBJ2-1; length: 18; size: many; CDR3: CASSDVLVPKGSDNEQFF; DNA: TGTGCCAGCAGTGACGTCCTGGTACCAAAGGGTTCGGACAATGAGCAGTTCTTC
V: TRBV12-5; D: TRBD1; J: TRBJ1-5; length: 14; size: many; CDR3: CASGRGQGWAPQHF; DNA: TGTGCTAGTGGTAGGGGACAGGGGTGGGCGCCCCAGCATTTT
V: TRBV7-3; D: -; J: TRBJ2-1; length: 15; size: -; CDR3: CASSTGPAAGNEQFF; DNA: TGTGCCAGCAGCACCGGTCCGGCTGCCGGGAATGAGCAGTTCTTC
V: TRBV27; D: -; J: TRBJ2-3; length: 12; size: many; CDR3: CASSLRGGTQYF; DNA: TGTGCCAGCAGTCTTCGGGGCGGTACGCAGTATTTT
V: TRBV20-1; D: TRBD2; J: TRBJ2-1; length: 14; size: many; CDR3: CSSRVAGARGEQFF; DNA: TGCAGTTCAAGGGTAGCGGGGGCACGGGGCGAGCAGTTCTTC
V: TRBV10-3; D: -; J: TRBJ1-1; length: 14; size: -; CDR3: CAISSGRLNTEAFF; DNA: TGTGCCATCAGCTCGGGACGGCTGAACACTGAAGCTTTCTTT
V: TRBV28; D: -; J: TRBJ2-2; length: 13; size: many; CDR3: CASSRSGLEELFF; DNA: TGTGCCAGCAGCCGAAGCGGACTCGAGGAGCTGTTTTTT
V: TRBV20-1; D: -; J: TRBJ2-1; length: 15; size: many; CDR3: CSARAGGQAYNEQFF; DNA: TGCAGTGCTAGAGCTGGAGGACAAGCCTACAATGAGCAGTTCTTC
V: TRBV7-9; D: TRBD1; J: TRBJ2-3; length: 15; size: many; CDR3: CASRLTGGASDTQYF; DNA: TGTGCCAGCAGGCTGACAGGGGGCGCCTCAGATACGCAGTATTTT
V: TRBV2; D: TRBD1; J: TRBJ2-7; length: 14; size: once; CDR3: CASSTQTGWYEQYF; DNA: TGTGCCAGCAGCACTCAGACAGGGTGGTACGAGCAGTACTTC
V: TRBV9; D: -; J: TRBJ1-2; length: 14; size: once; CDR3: CASSGELTNYGYTF; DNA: TGTGCCAGCAGCGGGGAGCTCACTAACTATGGCTACACCTTC
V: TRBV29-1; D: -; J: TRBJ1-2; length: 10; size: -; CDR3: CSVEGFGYTF; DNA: TGCAGCGTTGAAGGGTTTGGCTACACCTTC
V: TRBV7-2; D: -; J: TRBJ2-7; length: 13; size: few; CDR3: CASSVGGGGEQYF; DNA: TGTGCCAGCAGCGTAGGGGGGGGTGGCGAGCAGTACTTC
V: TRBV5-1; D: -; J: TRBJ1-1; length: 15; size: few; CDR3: CASSFGRARDTEAFF; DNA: TGCGCCAGCAGCTTCGGCAGGGCGCGAGACACTGAAGCTTTCTTT
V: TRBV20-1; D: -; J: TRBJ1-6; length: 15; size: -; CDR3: CSARVGGRDNSPLHF; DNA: TGCAGTGCTAGAGTAGGGGGTAGAGATAATTCACCCCTCCACTTT
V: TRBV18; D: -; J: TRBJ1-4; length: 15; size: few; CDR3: CASSPPYRAREKLFF; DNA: TGTGCCAGCTCACCACCGTACAGGGCCCGAGAAAAACTGTTTTTT
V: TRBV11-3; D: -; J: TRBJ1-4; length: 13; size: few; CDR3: CASSLDWRGELFF; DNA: TGTGCCAGCAGCTTAGACTGGCGGGGGGAACTGTTTTTT
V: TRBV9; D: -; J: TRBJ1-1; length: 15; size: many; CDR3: CASSVNILGNTEAFF; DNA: TGTGCCAGCAGCGTAAACATCCTGGGGAACACTGAAGCTTTCTTT
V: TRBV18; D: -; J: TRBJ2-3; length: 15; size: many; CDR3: CASSPRPSGTDTQYF; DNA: TGTGCCAGCTCACCGAGGCCTAGCGGCACAGATACGCAGTATTTT
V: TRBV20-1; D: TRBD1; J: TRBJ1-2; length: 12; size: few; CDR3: CSATEGADGYTF; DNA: TGCAGTGCAACGGAGGGGGCGGATGGCTACACCTTC
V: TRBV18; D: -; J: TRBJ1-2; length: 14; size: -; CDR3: CASSPQGPSHGYTF; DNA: TGTGCCAGCTCACCTCAGGGGCCAAGCCATGGCTACACCTTC
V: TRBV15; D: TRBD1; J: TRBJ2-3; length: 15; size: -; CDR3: CATSRDRGLPDTQYF; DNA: TGTGCCACCAGCAGAGACAGGGGGCTTCCAGATACGCAGTATTTT
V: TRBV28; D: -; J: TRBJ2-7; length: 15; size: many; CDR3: CASSPLLDDGREQYF; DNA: TGTGCCAGCAGCCCCCTTCTAGACGACGGTAGGGAGCAGTACTTC
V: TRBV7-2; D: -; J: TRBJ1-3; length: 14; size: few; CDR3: CASSFASEGNTIYF; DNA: TGTGCCAGCAGCTTCGCTAGCGAAGGAAACACCATATATTTT
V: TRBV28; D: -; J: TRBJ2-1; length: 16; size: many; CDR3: CASSLQRTGSHNEQFF; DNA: TGTGCCAGCAGTCTACAAAGAACAGGGAGCCACAATGAGCAGTTCTTC
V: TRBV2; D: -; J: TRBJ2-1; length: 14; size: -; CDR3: CASSARRSYNEQFF; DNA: TGTGCCAGCAGTGCAAGAAGGTCCTACAATGAGCAGTTCTTC
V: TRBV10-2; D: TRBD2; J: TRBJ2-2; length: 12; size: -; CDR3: CASGRLAWELFF; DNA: TGCGCCAGCGGAAGACTAGCATGGGAGCTGTTTTTT
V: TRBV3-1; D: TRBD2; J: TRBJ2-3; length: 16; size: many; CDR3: CASSQRTSGEGDTQYF; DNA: TGTGCCAGCAGCCAAAGGACTAGCGGGGAAGGAGATACGCAGTATTTT
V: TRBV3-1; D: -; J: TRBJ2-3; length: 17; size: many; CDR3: CASSHSPLASERDTQYF; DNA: TGTGCCAGCAGCCACTCACCCCTAGCGTCAGAAAGAGATACGCAGTATTTT
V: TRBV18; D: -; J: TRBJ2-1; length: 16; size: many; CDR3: CASSPRLLGVGNEQFF; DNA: TGTGCCAGCTCACCACGACTACTCGGAGTAGGCAATGAGCAGTTCTTC
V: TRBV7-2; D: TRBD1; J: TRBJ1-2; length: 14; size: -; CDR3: CASRPRGPGYGYTF; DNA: TGTGCCAGCAGACCCAGGGGGCCGGGCTATGGCTACACCTTC
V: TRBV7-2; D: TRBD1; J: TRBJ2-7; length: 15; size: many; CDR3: CASSLQGAISYEQYF; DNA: TGTGCCAGCAGCCTACAGGGGGCGATCTCCTACGAGCAGTACTTC
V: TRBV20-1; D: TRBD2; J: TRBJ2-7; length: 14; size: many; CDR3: CSAGTSGVTREQYF; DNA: TGCAGTGCCGGGACTAGCGGGGTAACGAGGGAGCAGTACTTC
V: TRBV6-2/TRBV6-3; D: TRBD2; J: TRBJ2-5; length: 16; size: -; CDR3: CASSDLRFSGVYTQYF; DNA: TGTGCCAGCAGTGATTTGAGGTTTAGCGGGGTGTATACCCAGTACTTC
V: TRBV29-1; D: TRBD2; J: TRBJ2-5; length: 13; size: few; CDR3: CSGRSAGGETQYF; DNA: TGCAGCGGAAGAAGCGCGGGAGGGGAGACCCAGTACTTC
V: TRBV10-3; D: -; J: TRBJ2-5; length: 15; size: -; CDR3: CAINQWGEGTETQYF; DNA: TGTGCCATCAACCAGTGGGGTGAGGGCACGGAGACCCAGTACTTC
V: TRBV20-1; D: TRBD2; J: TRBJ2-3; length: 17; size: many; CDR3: CSARRPSGGASTDTQYF; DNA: TGCAGTGCTAGACGTCCTAGCGGGGGAGCCAGCACAGATACGCAGTATTTT
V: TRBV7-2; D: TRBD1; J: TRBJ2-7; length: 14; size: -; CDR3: CASSSQGAYNEQYF; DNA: TGTGCCAGCAGCTCACAGGGGGCCTACAATGAGCAGTACTTC
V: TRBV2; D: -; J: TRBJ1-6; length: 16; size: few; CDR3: CASSVGVSSYNSPLHF; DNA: TGTGCCAGCAGTGTAGGGGTGAGCTCCTATAATTCACCCCTCCACTTT
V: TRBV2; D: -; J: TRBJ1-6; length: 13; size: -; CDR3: CASSYRANSPLHF; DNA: TGTGCCAGCAGCTACAGGGCGAATTCACCCCTCCACTTT
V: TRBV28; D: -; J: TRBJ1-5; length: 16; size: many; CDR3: CASSGMGPRANQPQHF; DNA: TGTGCCAGCAGCGGCATGGGCCCTAGGGCCAATCAGCCCCAGCATTTT